This TCR beta chain is drawn from a study of cytomegalovirus exposure and HLA in healthy donors. The study's findings and limits: Rare sequences made up most TCRs, while some public TCRs were found in many donors.

Notes on this clone: Its antigen is not known.

Trimming shortened V by 1 base and J by 6 bases, and 12 bases separated the two germline ends. Germline V gives CDR1 MGHRA, CDR2 YSYEKL. CDR3 length equals 14 residues. Sequencing used immunoSEQ multiplex PCR; TCRdb keeps in-frame clones, though not all of them. The sample lists fewer than 85,000 clones, about 93% occurring once. The receptor's source is a woman aged 18-35 years in good health and CMV-seronegative. Material: PBMCs. This chain connects TRBV4-1 to TRBJ1-2; a weak D match, TRBD1 (5 bases). Written as DNA, the CDR3 is TGCGCCAGCAGCCAAGTTGGGGGGATTGATGGCTACACCTTC. Amino acids: CASSQVGGIDGYTF.